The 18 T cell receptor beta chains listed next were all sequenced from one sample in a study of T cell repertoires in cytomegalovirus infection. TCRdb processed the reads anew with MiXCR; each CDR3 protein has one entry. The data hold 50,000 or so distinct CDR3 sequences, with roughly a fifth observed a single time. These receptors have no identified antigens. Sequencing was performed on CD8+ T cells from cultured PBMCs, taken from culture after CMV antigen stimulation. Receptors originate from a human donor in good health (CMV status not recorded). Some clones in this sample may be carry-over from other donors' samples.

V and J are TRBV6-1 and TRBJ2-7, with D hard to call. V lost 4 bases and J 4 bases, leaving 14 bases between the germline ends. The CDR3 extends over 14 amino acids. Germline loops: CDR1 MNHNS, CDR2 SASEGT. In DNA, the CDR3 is TGTGCCAGCAGTGCCCCCTCCGTGTATTACGAGCAGTACTTC. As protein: CASSAPSVYYEQYF.

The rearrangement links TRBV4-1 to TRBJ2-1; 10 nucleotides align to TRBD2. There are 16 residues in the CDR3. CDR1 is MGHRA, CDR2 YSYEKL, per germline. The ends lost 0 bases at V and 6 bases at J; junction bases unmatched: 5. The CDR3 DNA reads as TGCGCCAGCAGCCAAGATCTAGCGGGGGCGGGCAATGAGCAGTTCTTC. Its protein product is CASSQDLAGAGNEQFF.

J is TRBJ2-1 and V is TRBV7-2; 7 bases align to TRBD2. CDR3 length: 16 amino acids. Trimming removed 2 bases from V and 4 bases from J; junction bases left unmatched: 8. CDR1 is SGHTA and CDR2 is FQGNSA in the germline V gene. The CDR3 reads CASSLSAGRAYNEQFF. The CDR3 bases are TGTGCCAGCAGCTTATCAGCGGGGAGAGCTTACAATGAGCAGTTCTTC.

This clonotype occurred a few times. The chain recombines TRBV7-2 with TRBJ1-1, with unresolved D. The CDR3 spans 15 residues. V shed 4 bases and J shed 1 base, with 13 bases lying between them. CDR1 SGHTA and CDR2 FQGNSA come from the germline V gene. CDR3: CASSSGVKWNTEAFF. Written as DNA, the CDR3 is TGTGCCAGCAGCTCAGGAGTTAAATGGAACACTGAAGCTTTCTTT.

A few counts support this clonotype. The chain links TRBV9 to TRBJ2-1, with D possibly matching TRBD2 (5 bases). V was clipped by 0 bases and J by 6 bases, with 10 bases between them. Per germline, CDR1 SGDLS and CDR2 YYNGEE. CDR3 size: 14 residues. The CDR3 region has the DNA TGTGCCAGCAGCGTAGAGCCGGGGTCCAATGAGCAGTTCTTC. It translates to CASSVEPGSNEQFF.

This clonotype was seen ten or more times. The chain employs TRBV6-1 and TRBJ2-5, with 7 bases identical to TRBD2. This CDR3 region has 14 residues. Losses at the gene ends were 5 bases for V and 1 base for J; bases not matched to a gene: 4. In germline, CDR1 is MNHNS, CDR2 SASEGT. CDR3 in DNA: TGTGCCAGCAGTCCTCGACTAGCCCAAGAGACCCAGTACTTC. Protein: CASSPRLAQETQYF.

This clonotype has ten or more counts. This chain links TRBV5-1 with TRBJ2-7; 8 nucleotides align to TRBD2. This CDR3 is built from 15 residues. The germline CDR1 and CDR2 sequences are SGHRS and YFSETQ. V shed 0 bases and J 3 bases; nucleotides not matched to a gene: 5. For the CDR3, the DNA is TGCGCCAGCAGCTTGGTTCCAGCGGGGGACTACGAGCAGTACTTC. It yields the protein CASSLVPAGDYEQYF. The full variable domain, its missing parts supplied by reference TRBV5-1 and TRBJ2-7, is KAGVTQTPRYLIKTRGQQVTLSCSPISGHRSVSWYQQTPGQGLQFLFEYFSETQRNKGNFPGRFSGRQFSNSRSEMNVSTLELGDSALYLCASSLVPAGDYEQYFGPGTRLTVT.

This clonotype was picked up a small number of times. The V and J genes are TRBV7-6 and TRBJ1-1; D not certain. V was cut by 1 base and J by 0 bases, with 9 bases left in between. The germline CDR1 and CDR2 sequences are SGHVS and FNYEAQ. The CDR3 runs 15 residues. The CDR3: CASSLDSGLNTEAFF. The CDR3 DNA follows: TGTGCCAGCAGCTTAGATTCCGGTTTGAACACTGAAGCTTTCTTT.

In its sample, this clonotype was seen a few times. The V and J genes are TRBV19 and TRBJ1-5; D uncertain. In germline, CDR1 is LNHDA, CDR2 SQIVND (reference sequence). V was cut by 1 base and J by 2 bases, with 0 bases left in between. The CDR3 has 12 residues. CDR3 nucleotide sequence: TGTGCCAGTAGTATAGGCAATCAGCCCCAGCATTTT. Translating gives CASSIGNQPQHF.

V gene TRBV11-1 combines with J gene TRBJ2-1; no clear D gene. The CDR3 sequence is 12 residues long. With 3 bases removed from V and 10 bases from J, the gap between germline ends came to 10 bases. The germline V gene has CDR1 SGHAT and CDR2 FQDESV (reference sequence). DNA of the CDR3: TGTGCCAGCAGCTTCACTTTGGGAGAGCAGTTCTTC. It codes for CASSFTLGEQFF.

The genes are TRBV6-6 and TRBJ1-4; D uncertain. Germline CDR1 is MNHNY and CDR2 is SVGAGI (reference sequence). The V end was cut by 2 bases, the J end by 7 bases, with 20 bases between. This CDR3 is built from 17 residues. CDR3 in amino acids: CASSYNPHSPNSEKLFF. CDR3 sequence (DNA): TGTGCCAGCAGTTACAACCCTCACAGTCCGAATAGTGAAAAACTGTTTTTT.

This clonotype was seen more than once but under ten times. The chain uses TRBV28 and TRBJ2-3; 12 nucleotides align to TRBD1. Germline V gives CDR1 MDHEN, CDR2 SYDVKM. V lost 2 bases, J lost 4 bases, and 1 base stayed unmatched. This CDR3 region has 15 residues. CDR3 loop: CASSLRDRGPDTQYF. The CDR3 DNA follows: TGTGCCAGCAGTTTAAGGGACAGGGGGCCAGATACGCAGTATTTT. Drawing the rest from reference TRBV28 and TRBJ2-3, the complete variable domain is DVKVTQSSRYLVKRTGEKVFLECVQDMDHENMFWYRQDPGLGLRLIYFSYDVKMKEKGDIPEGYSVSREKKERFSLILESASTNQTSMYLCASSLRDRGPDTQYFGPGTRLTVL.

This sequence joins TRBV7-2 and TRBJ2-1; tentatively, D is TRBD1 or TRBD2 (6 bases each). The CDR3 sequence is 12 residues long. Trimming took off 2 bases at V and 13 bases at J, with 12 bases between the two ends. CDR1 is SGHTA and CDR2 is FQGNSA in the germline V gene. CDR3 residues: CASSLQGTLQFF. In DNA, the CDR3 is TGTGCCAGCAGCTTACAGGGGACTCTCCAGTTCTTC.

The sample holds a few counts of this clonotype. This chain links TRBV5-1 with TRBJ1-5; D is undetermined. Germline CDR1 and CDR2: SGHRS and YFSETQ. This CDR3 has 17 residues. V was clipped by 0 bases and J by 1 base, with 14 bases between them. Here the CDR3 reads CASSLAPLSESNQPQHF. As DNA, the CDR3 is TGCGCCAGCAGCTTGGCTCCTTTATCGGAAAGCAATCAGCCCCAGCATTTT. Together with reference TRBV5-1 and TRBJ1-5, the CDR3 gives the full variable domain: KAGVTQTPRYLIKTRGQQVTLSCSPISGHRSVSWYQQTPGQGLQFLFEYFSETQRNKGNFPGRFSGRQFSNSRSEMNVSTLELGDSALYLCASSLAPLSESNQPQHFGDGTRLSIL.

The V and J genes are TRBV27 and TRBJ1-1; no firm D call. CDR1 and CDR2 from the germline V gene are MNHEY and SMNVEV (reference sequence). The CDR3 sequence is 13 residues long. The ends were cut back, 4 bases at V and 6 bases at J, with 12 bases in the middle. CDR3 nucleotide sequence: TGTGCCAGCAGTTCCTATTTTATGGCTGAAGCTTTCTTT. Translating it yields CASSSYFMAEAFF.

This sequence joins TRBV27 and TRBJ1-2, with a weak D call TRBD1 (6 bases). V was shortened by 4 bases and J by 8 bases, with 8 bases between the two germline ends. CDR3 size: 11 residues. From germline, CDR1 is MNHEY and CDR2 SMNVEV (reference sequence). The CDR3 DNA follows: TGTGCCAGCAGTTCCGGACAGGGCTACACCTTC. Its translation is CASSSGQGYTF.

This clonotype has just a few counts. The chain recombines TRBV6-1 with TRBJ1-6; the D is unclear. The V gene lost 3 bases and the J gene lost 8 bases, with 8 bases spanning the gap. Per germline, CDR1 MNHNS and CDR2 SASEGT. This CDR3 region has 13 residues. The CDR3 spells CASSDREDSPLHF. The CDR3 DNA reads TGTGCCAGCAGTGATAGGGAGGATTCACCCCTCCACTTT.

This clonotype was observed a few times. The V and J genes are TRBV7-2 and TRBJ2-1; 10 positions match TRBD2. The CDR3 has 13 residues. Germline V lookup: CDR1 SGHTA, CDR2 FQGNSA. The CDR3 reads CGTSGASYNEQFF. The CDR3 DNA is TGTGGAACTAGCGGGGCTTCCTACAATGAGCAGTTCTTC.